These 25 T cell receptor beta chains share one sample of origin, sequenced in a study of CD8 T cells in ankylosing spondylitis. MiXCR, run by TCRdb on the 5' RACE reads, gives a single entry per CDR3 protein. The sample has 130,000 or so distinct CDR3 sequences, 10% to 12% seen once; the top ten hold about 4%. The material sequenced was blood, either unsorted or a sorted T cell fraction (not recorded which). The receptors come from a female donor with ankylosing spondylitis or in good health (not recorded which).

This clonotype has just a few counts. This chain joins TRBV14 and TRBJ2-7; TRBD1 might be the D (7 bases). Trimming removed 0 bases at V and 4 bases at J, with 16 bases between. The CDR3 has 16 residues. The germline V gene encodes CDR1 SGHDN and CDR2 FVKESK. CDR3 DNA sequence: TGTGCCAGCAGCCAAGATCCTCGCAGGGGGGAATACGAGCAGTACTTC. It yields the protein CASSQDPRRGEYEQYF.

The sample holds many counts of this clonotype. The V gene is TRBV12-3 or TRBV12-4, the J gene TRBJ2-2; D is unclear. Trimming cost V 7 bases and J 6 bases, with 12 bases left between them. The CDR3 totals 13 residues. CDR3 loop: CASTQRGSGELFF. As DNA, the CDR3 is TGTGCCAGCACCCAAAGAGGTTCCGGGGAGCTGTTTTTT.

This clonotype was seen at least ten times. The CDR3 region is CASSSEAPLEQYF. CDR3 sequence (DNA): TGCGCCAGCAGCTCGGAGGCACCCCTCGAGCAGTACTTC. This sequence joins TRBV5-1 and TRBJ2-7; possibly TRBD2 for D (5 bases). Trimming stripped 3 bases from V and 6 bases from J, with 13 bases between. The germline V gene has CDR1 SGHRS and CDR2 YFSETQ. The CDR3 consists of 13 residues.

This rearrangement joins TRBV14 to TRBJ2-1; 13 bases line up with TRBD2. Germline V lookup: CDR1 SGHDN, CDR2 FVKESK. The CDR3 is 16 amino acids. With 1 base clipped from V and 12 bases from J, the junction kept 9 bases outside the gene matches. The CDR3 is CASSQGLAGGGNRQFF. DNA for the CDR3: TGTGCCAGCAGCCAAGGACTAGCGGGAGGAGGGAACCGGCAGTTCTTC.

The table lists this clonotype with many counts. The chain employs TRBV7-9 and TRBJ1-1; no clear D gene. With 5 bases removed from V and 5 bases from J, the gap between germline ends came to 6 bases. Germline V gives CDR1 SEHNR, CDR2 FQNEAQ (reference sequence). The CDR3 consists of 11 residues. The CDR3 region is CASSLRTEAFF. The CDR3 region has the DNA TGTGCCAGCAGCCTTCGAACTGAAGCTTTCTTT.

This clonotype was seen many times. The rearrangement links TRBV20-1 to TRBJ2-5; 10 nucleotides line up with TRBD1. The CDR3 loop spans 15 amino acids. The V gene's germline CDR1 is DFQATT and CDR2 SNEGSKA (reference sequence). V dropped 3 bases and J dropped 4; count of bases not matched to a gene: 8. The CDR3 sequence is CSASVRTGGGETQYF. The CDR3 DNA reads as TGCAGTGCTAGTGTTCGGACAGGGGGAGGAGAGACCCAGTACTTC.

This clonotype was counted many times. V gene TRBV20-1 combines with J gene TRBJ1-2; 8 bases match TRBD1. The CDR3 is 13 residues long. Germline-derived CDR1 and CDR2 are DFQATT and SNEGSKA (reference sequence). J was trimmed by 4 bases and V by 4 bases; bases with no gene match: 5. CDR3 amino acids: CSAIGQGGYGYTF. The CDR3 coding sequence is TGCAGTGCTATCGGACAGGGCGGCTATGGCTACACCTTC.

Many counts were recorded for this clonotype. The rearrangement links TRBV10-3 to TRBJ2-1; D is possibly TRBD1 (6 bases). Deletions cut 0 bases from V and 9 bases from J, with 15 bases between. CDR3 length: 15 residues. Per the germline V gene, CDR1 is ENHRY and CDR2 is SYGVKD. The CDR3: CAISESGSGDREQFF. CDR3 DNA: TGTGCCATCAGTGAGTCTGGGTCAGGGGATCGTGAGCAGTTCTTC.

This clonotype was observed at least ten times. CDR3 sequence (DNA): TGTGCCAGCAGTTCCAGGGGGCCCAATCAGCCCCAGCATTTT. This gives the protein CASSSRGPNQPQHF. The chain carries TRBV27 and TRBJ1-5; 8 nucleotides match TRBD1. V shed 4 bases and J 3 bases; nucleotides not matched to a gene: 2. This CDR3 is built from 14 residues. Germline V gene data show CDR1 as MNHEY and CDR2 as SMNVEV (reference sequence).

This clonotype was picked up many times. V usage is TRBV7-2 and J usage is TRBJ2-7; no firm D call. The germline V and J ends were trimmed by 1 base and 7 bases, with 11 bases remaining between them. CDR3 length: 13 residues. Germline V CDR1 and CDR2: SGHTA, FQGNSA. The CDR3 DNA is TGTGCCAGCAGCTTAGTTAGTCAGAGGGAGCAGTACTTC. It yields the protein CASSLVSQREQYF.

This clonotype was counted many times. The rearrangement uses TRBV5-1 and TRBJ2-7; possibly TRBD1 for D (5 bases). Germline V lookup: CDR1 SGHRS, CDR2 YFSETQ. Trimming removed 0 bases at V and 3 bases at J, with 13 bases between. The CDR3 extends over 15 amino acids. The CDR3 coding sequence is TGCGCCAGCAGCTTGGCAAGGGGCCGCTACTACGAGCAGTACTTC. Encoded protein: CASSLARGRYYEQYF.

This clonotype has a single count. The CDR3 spells CSVVVTVTEAFF. The CDR3, as DNA: TGCAGCGTTGTCGTTACGGTGACTGAAGCTTTCTTT. The chain recombines TRBV29-1 with TRBJ1-1; the D is unclear. Germline V lookup: CDR1 SQVTM, CDR2 ANQGSEA. The CDR3 length is 12 residues. V lost 4 bases and J lost 5, with 11 bases in between.

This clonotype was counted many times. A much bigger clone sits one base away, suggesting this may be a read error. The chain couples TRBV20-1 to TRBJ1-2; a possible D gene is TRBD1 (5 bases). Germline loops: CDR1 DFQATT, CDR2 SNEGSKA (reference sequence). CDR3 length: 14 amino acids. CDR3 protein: CSAILPGGNYGYPF. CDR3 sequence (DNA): TGCAGTGCTATCCTACCCGGGGGGAACTATGGCTACCCCTTC.

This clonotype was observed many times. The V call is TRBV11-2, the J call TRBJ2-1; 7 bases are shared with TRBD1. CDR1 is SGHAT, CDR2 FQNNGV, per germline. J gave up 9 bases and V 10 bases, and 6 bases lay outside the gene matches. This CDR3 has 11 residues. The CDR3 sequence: CATRDSLEQFF. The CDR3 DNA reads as TGTGCCACCCGGGACAGTCTTGAGCAGTTCTTC.

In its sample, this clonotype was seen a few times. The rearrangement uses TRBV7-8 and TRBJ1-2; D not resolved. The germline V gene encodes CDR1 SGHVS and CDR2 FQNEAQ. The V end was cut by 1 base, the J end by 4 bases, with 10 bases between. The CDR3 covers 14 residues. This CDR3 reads CASSLVEGTYGYTF. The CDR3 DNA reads TGTGCCAGCAGCTTAGTTGAGGGCACCTATGGCTACACCTTC. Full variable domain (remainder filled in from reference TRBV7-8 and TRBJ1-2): GAGVSQSPRYKVAKRGQDVALRCDPISGHVSLFWYQQALGQGPEFLTYFQNEAQLDKSGLPSDRFFAERPEGSVSTLKIQRTQQEDSAVYLCASSLVEGTYGYTFGSGTRLTVV.

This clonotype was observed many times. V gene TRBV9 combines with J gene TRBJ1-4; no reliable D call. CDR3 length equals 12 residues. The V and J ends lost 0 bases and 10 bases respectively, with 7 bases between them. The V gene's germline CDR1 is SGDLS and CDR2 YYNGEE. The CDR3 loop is CASSVEGRKLFF. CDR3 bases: TGTGCCAGCAGCGTAGAAGGGCGAAAACTGTTTTTT.

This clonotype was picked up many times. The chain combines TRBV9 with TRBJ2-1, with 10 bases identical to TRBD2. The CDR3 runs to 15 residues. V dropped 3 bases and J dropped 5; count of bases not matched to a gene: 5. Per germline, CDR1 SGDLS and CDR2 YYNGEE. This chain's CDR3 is CASSATSGDDNEQFF. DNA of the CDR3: TGTGCCAGCAGCGCCACTAGCGGGGACGACAATGAGCAGTTCTTC.

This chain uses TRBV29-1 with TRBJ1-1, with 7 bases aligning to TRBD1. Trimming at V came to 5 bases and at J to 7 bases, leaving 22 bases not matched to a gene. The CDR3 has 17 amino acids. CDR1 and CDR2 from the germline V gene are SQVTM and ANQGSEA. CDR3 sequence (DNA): TGCAGCGTTAGGGACAGTGGGGGTACCCTACGTTACATTGAAGCTTTCTTT. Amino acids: CSVRDSGGTLRYIEAFF.

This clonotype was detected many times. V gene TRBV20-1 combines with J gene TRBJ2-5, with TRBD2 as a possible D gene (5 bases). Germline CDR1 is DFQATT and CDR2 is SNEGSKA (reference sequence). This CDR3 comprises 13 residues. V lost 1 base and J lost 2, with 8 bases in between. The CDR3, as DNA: TGCAGTGCTAGAGTCGAGGGTCAAGAGACCCAGTACTTC. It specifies CSARVEGQETQYF.

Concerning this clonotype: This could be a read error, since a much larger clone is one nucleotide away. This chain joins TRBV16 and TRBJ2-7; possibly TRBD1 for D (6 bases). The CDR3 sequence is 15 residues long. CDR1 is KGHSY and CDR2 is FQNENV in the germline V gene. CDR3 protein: CASGQSTGILNEQYF. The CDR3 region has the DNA TGTGCCAGCGGCCAATCAACAGGGATTCTCAACGAGCAGTACTTC.

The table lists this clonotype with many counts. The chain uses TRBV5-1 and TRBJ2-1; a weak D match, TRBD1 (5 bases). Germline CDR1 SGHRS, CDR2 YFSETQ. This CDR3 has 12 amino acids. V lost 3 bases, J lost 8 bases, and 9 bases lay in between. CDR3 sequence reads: CASSSQGYEQFF. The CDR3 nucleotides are TGCGCCAGCAGCTCGCAGGGTTATGAGCAGTTCTTC.

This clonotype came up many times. In nucleotides, the CDR3 is TGTGCCAGCAGCCAAGCTTCCTCCTACACCGGGGAGCTGTTTTTT. Its protein is CASSQASSYTGELFF. This chain uses TRBV4-2 with TRBJ2-2; D uncertain. The germline V gene has CDR1 LGHNA and CDR2 YNFKEQ. V was clipped by 1 base and J by 3 bases, with 9 bases between them. There are 15 residues in the CDR3.

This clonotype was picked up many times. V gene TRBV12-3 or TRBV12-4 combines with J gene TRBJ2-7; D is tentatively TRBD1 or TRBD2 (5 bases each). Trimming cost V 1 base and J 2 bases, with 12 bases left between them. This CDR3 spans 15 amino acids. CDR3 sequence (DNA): TGTGCCAGCAGTTTAGAAGGGACGGGGCCCTACGAGCAGTACTTC. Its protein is CASSLEGTGPYEQYF.

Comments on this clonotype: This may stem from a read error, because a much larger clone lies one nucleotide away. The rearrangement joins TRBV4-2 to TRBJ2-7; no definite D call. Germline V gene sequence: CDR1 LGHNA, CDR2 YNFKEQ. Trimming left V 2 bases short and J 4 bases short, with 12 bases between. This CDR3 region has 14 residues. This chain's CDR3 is CASSQQRPRYEQYF. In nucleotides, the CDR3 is TGTGCCAGCAGCCAACAGAGACCGAGGTACGAGCAGTACTTC.

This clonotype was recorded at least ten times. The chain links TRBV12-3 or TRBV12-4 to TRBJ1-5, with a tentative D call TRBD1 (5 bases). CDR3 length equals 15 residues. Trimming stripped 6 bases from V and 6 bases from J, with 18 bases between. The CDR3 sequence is CASRASGLHGQPQHF. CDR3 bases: TGTGCCAGCAGGGCCTCAGGGTTGCATGGTCAGCCCCAGCATTTT.